These 14 T cell receptor beta chains were all obtained from the same sample, sequenced in a study of blood T cell repertoires in COVID-19. Sequenced by immunoSEQ multiplex PCR; TCRdb stores in-frame clones only, minus some. The table includes about 250,000 clones, 65% to 90% detected once. The sequencing sample was made of PBMCs or T cells enriched from blood (not recorded which). The receptors shown here come from a man aged 18-30 years who had recovered from COVID-19.

This clone showed up just a few times. The chain carries TRBV7-8 and TRBJ2-7, with D uncertain. The germline CDR1 and CDR2 sequences are SGHVS and FQNEAQ. This CDR3 has 14 residues. The V end was cut by 3 bases, the J end by 4 bases, with 13 bases between. CDR3 loop: CASSFLTLAYEQYF. DNA of the CDR3: TGTGCCAGCAGCTTTTTAACATTAGCATACGAGCAGTACTTC.

This chain connects TRBV14 to TRBJ2-7; 7 bases align to TRBD2. The CDR3 contains 14 residues. Germline assignment: CDR1 SGHDN and CDR2 FVKESK. The J segment lost 2 bases and the V segment lost 4 bases, leaving 5 bases of the junction unmatched. Written as DNA, the CDR3 is TGTGCCAGCAGCCTCTTGGCGGGGGCCTACGAGCAGTACTTC. It codes for CASSLLAGAYEQYF.

Regarding this clone: In the same sample, other DNA sequences code for this CDR3. This chain connects TRBV7-9 to TRBJ1-6, with D possibly matching TRBD1 (5 bases). With 10 bases removed from V and 7 bases from J, the gap between germline ends came to 26 bases. The CDR3 loop spans 17 amino acids. The germline gives CDR1 SEHNR, CDR2 FQNEAQ (reference sequence). The CDR3 DNA follows: TGTGCCACCCGCACTCACGACCGGGGGGGAGTAAATTCACCCCTCCACTTT. Translated: CATRTHDRGGVNSPLHF. Drawing the rest from reference TRBV7-9 and TRBJ1-6, the complete variable domain is DTGVSQNPRHKITKRGQNVTFRCDPISEHNRLYWYRQTLGQGPEFLTYFQNEAQLEKSRLLSDRFSAERPKGSFSTLEIQRTEQGDSAMYLCATRTHDRGGVNSPLHFGNGTRLTVT.

The genes are TRBV2 and TRBJ2-3; D is uncertain. The CDR3 runs to 14 residues. V was cut by 8 bases and J by 1 base, with 13 bases left in between. CDR1 is SNHLY, CDR2 FYNNEI, per germline. CDR3: CASGQTSGTDTQYF. The DNA for the CDR3 is TGTGCCAGCGGGCAGACCTCTGGCACAGATACGCAGTATTTT.

The CDR3 sequence: CASSGDGTRGHNEQFF. The CDR3 DNA sequence: TGTGCCAGCAGTGGGGACGGAACCAGGGGGCACAATGAGCAGTTCTTC. The genes are TRBV6-4 and TRBJ2-1, with 8 positions matching TRBD1. Germline V gene lookup returns CDR1 MRHNA and CDR2 SNTAGT. CDR3 length: 16 amino acids. V shed 4 bases, J shed 5 bases, and the junction held 10 bases outside the gene matches.

This chain uses TRBV3-1 (or the pseudogene TRBV3-2) with TRBJ2-4, with 8 positions matching TRBD1. Per germline, CDR1 LGHDT and CDR2 YNNKEL (reference sequence). The CDR3 contains 15 residues. The trim removed 3 bases at V and 8 bases at J, leaving 9 bases unmatched. The CDR3 DNA follows: TGTGCCAGCAGCCAGATGGACAGGGCCGAGTACATTCAGTACTTC. This sequence encodes CASSQMDRAEYIQYF.

This clone was seen only once. V is TRBV25-1 and J is TRBJ2-7; weak D call: TRBD1 (5 bases). Germline V gene sequence: CDR1 MGHDK, CDR2 SYGVNS. CDR3 length equals 13 residues. Trimming removed 6 bases from V and 2 bases from J, with 11 bases in between. The CDR3 region is CASSGTGAYEQYF. CDR3 DNA: TGTGCCAGCAGCGGAACAGGTGCCTACGAGCAGTACTTC.

This rearrangement joins TRBV11-2 to TRBJ2-5, with a tentative D call TRBD2 (5 bases). The CDR3 consists of 14 residues. The germline V gene encodes CDR1 SGHAT and CDR2 FQNNGV. The V end was cut by 1 base, the J end by 3 bases, with 9 bases between. The CDR3: CASSLVYGKETQYF. CDR3 DNA sequence: TGTGCCAGCAGCTTAGTGTACGGGAAAGAGACCCAGTACTTC.

A remark on this clone: The sample holds other DNA sequences that translate to the same CDR3. V is TRBV2 and J is TRBJ1-2, with 9 positions matching TRBD1. This CDR3 is 14 amino acids long. V lost 1 base and J lost 6; bases outside the gene matches: 3. Per the germline V gene, CDR1 is SNHLY and CDR2 is FYNNEI. CDR3 region: CASSEEGQGDGYTF. CDR3 in DNA: TGTGCCAGCAGTGAAGAGGGACAGGGAGATGGCTACACCTTC.

V and J are TRBV6-5 and TRBJ1-4; possible D gene TRBD1, 5 bases. Trimming pared 2 bases from V and 0 bases from J, leaving 10 bases between. The CDR3 spans 16 residues. Germline CDR1 is MNHEY and CDR2 is SVGAGI. The DNA of the CDR3 is TGTGCCAGCAGTTACGGTACGACAGCAACTAATGAAAAACTGTTTTTT. This translates into CASSYGTTATNEKLFF.

The rearrangement uses TRBV11-3 and TRBJ2-1; 13 nucleotides align to TRBD2. J lost 3 bases, V lost 5 bases, and 16 bases had no gene match. The CDR3 has 20 amino acids. Germline CDR1 reads SGHNT; CDR2 reads YENEEA. The CDR3 region is CASSPGWTSGRDLDYNEQFF. The CDR3 region has the DNA TGTGCCAGCAGCCCAGGGTGGACTAGCGGGAGAGACCTAGACTACAATGAGCAGTTCTTC.

In its sample, this clone was seen once. The chain recombines TRBV28 with TRBJ2-7, with 9 bases fitting TRBD1. Germline V gene data show CDR1 as MDHEN and CDR2 as SYDVKM. The CDR3 is 14 residues long. V gave up 4 bases and J gave up 4 bases; unmatched junction bases: 5. This chain's CDR3 is CASSSPDRGYEQYF. The CDR3 DNA reads TGTGCCAGCAGTTCCCCTGACAGGGGGTACGAGCAGTACTTC.

The chain joins TRBV25-1 to TRBJ1-6; 10 nucleotides agree with TRBD1. This CDR3 is 15 amino acids long. V was clipped by 3 bases and J by 10 bases; unmatched bases: 6. Per germline, CDR1 MGHDK and CDR2 SYGVNS. The CDR3 sequence is CASSDGQGVLSPLHF. The CDR3 DNA follows: TGTGCCAGCAGTGACGGACAGGGGGTCTTATCACCCCTCCACTTT.

The gene calls are TRBV7-9 and TRBJ1-5, with TRBD1 identical over 8 bases. This CDR3 contains 14 residues. Germline CDR1 reads SEHNR; CDR2 reads FQNEAQ (reference sequence). With V trimmed by 6 bases and J by 2 bases, 3 bases remained unmatched. CDR3 bases: TGTGCCAGCAGTCCGGGACAGGGCAATCAGCCCCAGCATTTT. As protein: CASSPGQGNQPQHF.